Listed below are T cell receptor beta chains from one sample, sequenced in a study of shared clonotypes between healthy human individuals. This table comes from immunoSEQ multiplex PCR, and its TCRdb copy is limited to in-frame clones, with some not included. The sample contains some 690,000 clones, about 90% of which appear only once. Specimen: memory CD8+ T cells from PBMCs. The receptors shown here come from a man aged 18 to 29 in good health. Some clones in this sample may be carry-over from other donors' samples. Both conserved end residues are part of each CDR3. D genes are given only for firm matches. Clone size is given for some rows only: seen once, a few or many times, or a class if the clone is expanded.

TRBV7-6	.	.	TRBJ2-3	TGTGCCAGCAGCTTAACGGCCGCTTCAGGCACAGATACGCAGTATTTT	CASSLTAASGTDTQYF
TRBV18	.	TRBD2	TRBJ2-7	TGTGCCAGCTCACCAACTAGCGGGAGGATCTACGAGCAGTACTTC	CASSPTSGRIYEQYF
TRBV5-4	.	.	TRBJ1-1	TGTGCCAGCAGCTTGCAAGGGGGGAACACTGAAGCTTTCTTT	CASSLQGGNTEAFF
TRBV28	.	.	TRBJ2-5	TGTGCCAGCAGTCCCCCCCAGGGGTTCCAAGAGACCCAGTACTTC	CASSPPQGFQETQYF
TRBV4-2	.	.	TRBJ2-1	TGTGCCAGCAGCCAAGGGCTCGGAGGGGGTGTCTCCCCTGAGCAGTTCTTC	CASSQGLGGGVSPEQFF
TRBV4-3	few	TRBD2	TRBJ2-2	TGCGCCAGCAGCCAAGATTATGGGGCTAGCGGGAGTGCCGGGGAGCTGTTTTTT	CASSQDYGASGSAGELFF
TRBV2	.	.	TRBJ2-1	TGTGCCAGCAGGAATAAAGCGGAGAGCTCCTACAATGAGCAGTTCTTC	CASRNKAESSYNEQFF
TRBV18	.	.	TRBJ1-4	TGTGCCAGCTCACCACACCGGACGCGGGGCACTAATGAAAAACTGTTTTTT	CASSPHRTRGTNEKLFF
TRBV9	few	.	TRBJ1-2	TGTGCCAGCAGCGTAGGACAGTCATTTAACTATGGCTACACCTTC	CASSVGQSFNYGYTF
TRBV27	.	.	TRBJ2-7	TGTGCCAGCAGTCCCCGGCTCGACGAGCAGTACTTC	CASSPRLDEQYF
TRBV7-9	.	.	TRBJ2-7	TGTGCCAGCAGCCCGCTGATTTACGAGCAGTACTTC	CASSPLIYEQYF
TRBV7-9	.	.	TRBJ2-7	TGTGCCAGCAGCCCGCCCGCGGCAACCTACGAGCAGTACTTC	CASSPPAATYEQYF
TRBV5-6	.	.	TRBJ2-7	TGTGCCAGCAGCCCAGTCCAGGGGCTGTACTACGAGCAGTACTTC	CASSPVQGLYYEQYF
TRBV7-9	.	TRBD2	TRBJ2-7	TGTGCCAGCAGCCCTTTGGCGGGGGGGGGATACGAGCAGTACTTC	CASSPLAGGGYEQYF
TRBV7-9	.	.	TRBJ2-5	TGTGCCAGCAGCTTAGGAGGAATTGGAGTCGGAGAGACCCAGTACTTC	CASSLGGIGVGETQYF
TRBV4-1	.	TRBD1	TRBJ2-1	TGCGCCAGCAGCGTCGGGACAGGGATGGAATATGAGCAGTTCTTC	CASSVGTGMEYEQFF
TRBV5-6	.	.	TRBJ2-7	TGTGCCAGCAGCTTGGCCGGCGTGGTGCTGGGGGAGCAGTACTTC	CASSLAGVVLGEQYF
TRBV19	.	TRBD2	TRBJ2-1	TGTGCCAGTAGTAGCCTCATACTTCTAGCGGGAGTCGATGAGCAGTTCTTC	CASSSLILLAGVDEQFF
TRBV4-3	.	TRBD1	TRBJ1-2	TGCGCCAGCAGCCAGCGGACAGGGGGAGGCTATGGCTACACCTTC	CASSQRTGGGYGYTF
TRBV7-8	.	.	TRBJ2-7	TGTGCCAGCAGCCAAAAGTGGGTCGGGATTTTCTACGAGCAGTACTTC	CASSQKWVGIFYEQYF
TRBV7-9	.	TRBD1	TRBJ1-5	TGTGCCAGCAGCCCGCCGGGACAGAGCGATCAGCCCCAGCATTTT	CASSPPGQSDQPQHF
TRBV13	.	TRBD2	TRBJ2-3	TGTGCCAGCAGCTTAGCGGGGACTAGCGGGAGGGCCCGCACAGATACGCAGTATTTT	CASSLAGTSGRARTDTQYF
TRBV5-4	.	.	TRBJ2-7	TGTGCCGGGGGGGCCAGTCCCCACGAGCAGTACTTC	CAGGASPHEQYF
TRBV4-3	.	.	TRBJ2-7	TGCGCCAGCAGCCAAGATCATCGGTCGAGGGAGTCGGCCTACGAGCAGTACTTC	CASSQDHRSRESAYEQYF
TRBV19	.	TRBD1	TRBJ1-1	TGTGCCAGTAGCCCCGGGACAGTTTTGAACACTGAAGCTTTCTTT	CASSPGTVLNTEAFF
TRBV27	.	.	TRBJ1-5	TGTGCCAGCAGTTTACTGGGGGGCGGTCAGCCCCAGCATTTT	CASSLLGGGQPQHF
TRBV27	.	.	TRBJ2-1	TGTGCCTCTATGGTATACAATGAGCAGTTCTTC	CASMVYNEQFF
TRBV9	.	.	TRBJ2-7	TGTGCCAGCAGCGTGGGGGTTGGGGCCTACGAGCAGTACTTC	CASSVGVGAYEQYF
TRBV5-1	.	.	TRBJ1-2	TGCGCCAGCAGCTCCGTGCGGGGGACAAACTATGGCTACACCTTC	CASSSVRGTNYGYTF
TRBV7-6	once	.	TRBJ1-2	TGTGCCAGCAGCCTTGGAGGGTTTTATGGCTACACCTTC	CASSLGGFYGYTF
TRBV4-3	.	.	TRBJ2-7	TGCGCCAGCAGCCCCAAAGCAGGCACCTACGAGCAGTACTTC	CASSPKAGTYEQYF
TRBV29-1	.	.	TRBJ1-1	TGCAGCGCCAAAATAGGGGTCACTGAAGCTTTCTTT	CSAKIGVTEAFF
TRBV20-1	.	.	TRBJ1-1	TGCAGTGCCCGACACACTGAAGCTTTCTTT	CSARHTEAFF
TRBV15	.	.	TRBJ2-3	TGTGCCACCAGCAGAGACGCACAGCCCACAGATACGCAGTATTTT	CATSRDAQPTDTQYF
TRBV4-3	few	TRBD1	TRBJ2-7	TGCGCCAGCAGTCACGGACAGGGCTACGAGCAGTACTTC	CASSHGQGYEQYF